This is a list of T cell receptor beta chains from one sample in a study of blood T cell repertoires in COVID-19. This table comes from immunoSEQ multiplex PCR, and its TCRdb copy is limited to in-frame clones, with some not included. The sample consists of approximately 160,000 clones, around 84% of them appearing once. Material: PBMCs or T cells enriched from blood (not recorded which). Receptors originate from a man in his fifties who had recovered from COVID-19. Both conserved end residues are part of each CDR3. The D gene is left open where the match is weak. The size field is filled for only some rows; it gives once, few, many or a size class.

DNA: TGTGCCAGCAGCAGGGGTACCTCTGGAAACACCATATATTTT
CDR3: CASSRGTSGNTIYF
J: TRBJ1-3
D: -
size: -
V: TRBV7-2

DNA: TGTGCCAGCAGTGTCGACAGAAACTATGGCTACACCTTC
CDR3: CASSVDRNYGYTF
J: TRBJ1-2
D: -
size: -
V: TRBV2

DNA: TGCAGCGTTGGGAGGGAAATGAACACTGAAGCTTTCTTT
CDR3: CSVGREMNTEAFF
J: TRBJ1-1
D: -
size: -
V: TRBV29-1

DNA: TGTGCCAGCAGCCCGGGACAGGGAGGGAGCAATCAGCCCCAGCATTTT
CDR3: CASSPGQGGSNQPQHF
J: TRBJ1-5
D: TRBD1
size: -
V: TRBV5-5

DNA: TGTGCCAGCAGCGTAGCTCAGGGTAGGGATGGCTACACCTTC
CDR3: CASSVAQGRDGYTF
J: TRBJ1-2
D: -
size: -
V: TRBV9

DNA: TGTGCCAGCAGTGAAATACAGGGGGCAAGTTCACCCCTCCACTTT
CDR3: CASSEIQGASSPLHF
J: TRBJ1-6
D: TRBD1
size: -
V: TRBV2

DNA: TGTGCCAGTAGTGGCCCGCGGGGGGAAACCGGGGAGCTGTTTTTT
CDR3: CASSGPRGETGELFF
J: TRBJ2-2
D: TRBD2
size: -
V: TRBV19

DNA: TGTGCCAGCAGCGCCCTACTAGCGGGGGGTTACAATGAGCAGTTCTTC
CDR3: CASSALLAGGYNEQFF
J: TRBJ2-1
D: TRBD2
size: -
V: TRBV9

DNA: TGTGCCAGCAGCTCACCGGGACAATACGAGCAGTACTTC
CDR3: CASSSPGQYEQYF
J: TRBJ2-7
D: -
size: -
V: TRBV11-2

DNA: TGTGCCAGCGCACGGGGAGATACGCAGTATTTT
CDR3: CASARGDTQYF
J: TRBJ2-3
D: -
size: once
V: TRBV27

DNA: TGTGCCAGCAGCTTGGGAGTAGGGGGTAGTCAGCCCCAGCATTTT
CDR3: CASSLGVGGSQPQHF
J: TRBJ1-5
D: -
size: -
V: TRBV13

DNA: TGTGCCAGCTCTCCGGGGGGGCAGGTGTACACCGGGGAGCTGTTTTTT
CDR3: CASSPGGQVYTGELFF
J: TRBJ2-2
D: TRBD2
size: -
V: TRBV27

DNA: TGCGCCAGCAGCTTGTCAGGGAACAACGAGCAGTACTTC
CDR3: CASSLSGNNEQYF
J: TRBJ2-7
D: -
size: -
V: TRBV5-1

DNA: TGTGCCAGCAGTTTCCGGGACAGGGGGCGAGAGACCCAGTACTTC
CDR3: CASSFRDRGRETQYF
J: TRBJ2-5
D: TRBD1
size: -
V: TRBV27

DNA: TGTGCCAGCAGCTTAGGAGCGTCATCCTACAATGAGCAGTTCTTC
CDR3: CASSLGASSYNEQFF
J: TRBJ2-1
D: -
size: -
V: TRBV7-3

DNA: TGTGCCAGCAGCTCAAGCGGTATCTATGGCTACACCTTC
CDR3: CASSSSGIYGYTF
J: TRBJ1-2
D: -
size: -
V: TRBV3-1/TRBV3-2

DNA: TGTGCCAGCAGGACCTCCGGCAGTCTGGGCGGCTACACCTTC
CDR3: CASRTSGSLGGYTF
J: TRBJ1-2
D: -
size: -
V: TRBV11-2

DNA: TGCGCCAGCAGCGCCTCTAGCGGGGGGGCCCCCGGTGAGCAGTTCTTC
CDR3: CASSASSGGAPGEQFF
J: TRBJ2-1
D: TRBD2
size: -
V: TRBV5-1

DNA: TGCGCCAGCAGCTTGGACAGTTCCTATGGCTACACCTTC
CDR3: CASSLDSSYGYTF
J: TRBJ1-2
D: -
size: once
V: TRBV5-1

DNA: TGTGCCAGTACTACTCCCGTGGTTTATGGCTACACCTTC
CDR3: CASTTPVVYGYTF
J: TRBJ1-2
D: -
size: -
V: TRBV19

DNA: TGTGCCAGCAGTGGGCGGCAGGGGTCTGACGGGGAGCTGTTTTTT
CDR3: CASSGRQGSDGELFF
J: TRBJ2-2
D: -
size: -
V: TRBV6-2/TRBV6-3

DNA: TGCAGCGTTGAAGATACGGCCGGGAACTATGGCTACACCTTC
CDR3: CSVEDTAGNYGYTF
J: TRBJ1-2
D: -
size: -
V: TRBV29-1

DNA: TGTGCCAGTAGTATGACAGGGGCTTCCTACGAGCAGTACTTC
CDR3: CASSMTGASYEQYF
J: TRBJ2-7
D: TRBD1
size: -
V: TRBV19

DNA: TGTGCCACCAGCGGGGGACAGGGTAGAGAGCCCCAGCATTTT
CDR3: CATSGGQGREPQHF
J: TRBJ1-5
D: TRBD1
size: -
V: TRBV15

DNA: TGTGCCAGCAGTTCTGGCTCAGGGGGTAATGAAAAACTGTTTTTT
CDR3: CASSSGSGGNEKLFF
J: TRBJ1-4
D: TRBD1
size: -
V: TRBV7-9

DNA: TGTGCCAGCAGCCAAGACCCCAGACTGGACTATGGCTACACCTTC
CDR3: CASSQDPRLDYGYTF
J: TRBJ1-2
D: -
size: few
V: TRBV3-1/TRBV3-2

DNA: TGTGCCAGCAGTTTGTCACTCCCCCGCTACAATGAGCAGTTCTTC
CDR3: CASSLSLPRYNEQFF
J: TRBJ2-1
D: -
size: -
V: TRBV27

DNA: TGTGCCACCAGTGGGGGAGAGAGAATTTCGGAGCAGTTCTTC
CDR3: CATSGGERISEQFF
J: TRBJ2-1
D: -
size: -
V: TRBV24-1

DNA: TGTGCCAGCAGCTCAGGAACAGGGCGGAACACTGAAGCTTTCTTT
CDR3: CASSSGTGRNTEAFF
J: TRBJ1-1
D: -
size: -
V: TRBV6-5

DNA: TGTGCCAGCAGCTCAAATGCCGGGACAGGGGGGAGAGGGGCCAACGTCCTGACTTTC
CDR3: CASSSNAGTGGRGANVLTF
J: TRBJ2-6
D: TRBD1
size: once
V: TRBV7-9

DNA: TGTGCCAGCAGCCCGTGGACCGGGACATTCTATGGCTACACCTTC
CDR3: CASSPWTGTFYGYTF
J: TRBJ1-2
D: -
size: -
V: TRBV7-9